Listed here are 8 T cell receptor beta chains from one sample, sequenced in a study of blood T cell repertoires in COVID-19. The protocol was immunoSEQ multiplex PCR, while the TCRdb copy is restricted to in-frame clones and leaves out a portion. The sample lists about 150,000 clones, roughly 85% occurring once. The sample comprised PBMCs or T cells enriched from blood (not recorded which). The receptors come from a woman in her seventies in a cohort exposed to, infected with or recovered from COVID-19 (not recorded which).

The chain joins TRBV7-8 to TRBJ2-7; 8 bases align to TRBD2. The CDR3 consists of 15 residues. Germline CDR1 SGHVS, CDR2 FQNEAQ. Trimming took 2 bases from V and 1 from J; bases not matched to a gene: 4. In DNA form, the CDR3 reads TGTGCCAGCAGCTTACTCCGGGAGGGGTCCTACGAGCAGTACTTC. This encodes CASSLLREGSYEQYF.

The V and J genes are TRBV20-1 and TRBJ2-5, with a weak D call TRBD2 (6 bases). V was trimmed by 3 bases and J by 1 base, leaving 15 bases between them. The CDR3 is 15 residues long. CDR1 is DFQATT and CDR2 is SNEGSKA in the germline V gene (reference sequence). CDR3 DNA sequence: TGCAGTGCTAGTGGAGGGACTCAGATCCAAGAGACCCAGTACTTC. Translation: CSASGGTQIQETQYF.

This chain joins TRBV4-1 and TRBJ2-1; D may be TRBD2 (5 bases). Germline V lookup: CDR1 MGHRA, CDR2 YSYEKL. V lost 2 bases and J lost 0, with 14 bases in between. The CDR3 covers 17 residues. The CDR3 spells CASSQPTAGSSYNEQFF. The CDR3 bases are TGCGCCAGCAGCCAACCTACGGCGGGCAGCTCCTACAATGAGCAGTTCTTC.

There are a few counts of this clone. The V gene is TRBV19, the J gene TRBJ2-2; D unresolved. The V and J ends lost 4 bases and 6 bases respectively, with 12 bases between them. The CDR3 length is 14 residues. Germline V gives CDR1 LNHDA, CDR2 SQIVND (reference sequence). The CDR3 protein is CASSTTTAAGELFF. The CDR3 DNA reads as TGTGCCAGTAGTACGACAACGGCAGCCGGGGAGCTGTTTTTT. Based on the CDR3 plus reference TRBV19 and TRBJ2-2, the full variable domain is DGGITQSPKYLFRKEGQNVTLSCEQNLNHDAMYWYRQDPGQGLRLIYYSQIVNDFQKGDIAEGYSVSREKKESFPLTVTSAQKNPTAFYLCASSTTTAAGELFFGEGSRLTVL.

The chain uses TRBV27 and TRBJ2-2, with 7 nucleotides matching TRBD2. The V segment lost 2 bases and the J segment 0 bases; nucleotides outside the gene matches: 15. This CDR3 is built from 20 residues. Germline V gene data show CDR1 as MNHEY and CDR2 as SMNVEV (reference sequence). CDR3 loop: CASSLEGPLLATTNTGELFF. The CDR3 nucleotides read TGTGCCAGCAGTTTAGAAGGGCCCCTACTAGCGACCACGAACACCGGGGAGCTGTTTTTT.

This clone appeared once. This sequence joins TRBV24-1 and TRBJ2-3; 14 bases fit TRBD2. CDR1 is KGHDR and CDR2 is SFDVKD in the germline V gene. V shed 9 bases, J shed 3 bases, and the junction held 13 bases outside the gene matches. The CDR3 runs to 18 residues. The CDR3 here is CATGPGLAGVWGTDTQYF. The CDR3 bases are TGTGCCACCGGACCGGGACTAGCGGGAGTCTGGGGAACAGATACGCAGTATTTT.

J is TRBJ2-3 and V is TRBV30; D is ambiguous. Germline assignment: CDR1 GTSNPN and CDR2 SVGIG (reference sequence). This CDR3 contains 12 residues. Deletions cut 2 bases from V and 2 bases from J, with 5 bases between. The CDR3 nucleotides are TGTGCCTGGAGTACTTTCACAGATACGCAGTATTTT. Translating it yields CAWSTFTDTQYF.

The chain joins TRBV29-1 to TRBJ1-1; TRBD1 aligns across 7 bases. CDR1 is SQVTM and CDR2 is ANQGSEA in the germline V gene. The CDR3 totals 14 residues. V shed 6 bases and J 5 bases; nucleotides not matched to a gene: 12. CDR3 DNA: TGCAGCGTGGCACAACAGGGGTTGCTTACTGAAGCTTTCTTT. Its translation is CSVAQQGLLTEAFF.